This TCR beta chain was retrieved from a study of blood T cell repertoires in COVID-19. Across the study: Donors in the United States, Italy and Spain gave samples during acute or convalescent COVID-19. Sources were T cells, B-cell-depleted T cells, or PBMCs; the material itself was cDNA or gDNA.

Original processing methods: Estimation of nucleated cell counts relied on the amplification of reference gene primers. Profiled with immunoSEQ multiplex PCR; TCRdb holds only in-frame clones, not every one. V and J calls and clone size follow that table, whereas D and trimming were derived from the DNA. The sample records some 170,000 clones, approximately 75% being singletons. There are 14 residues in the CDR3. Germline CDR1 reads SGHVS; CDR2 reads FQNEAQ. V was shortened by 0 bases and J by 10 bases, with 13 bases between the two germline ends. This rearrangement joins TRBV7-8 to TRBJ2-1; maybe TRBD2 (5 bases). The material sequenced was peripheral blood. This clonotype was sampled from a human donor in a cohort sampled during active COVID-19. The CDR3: CASSLAEGIGEQFF. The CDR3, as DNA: TGTGCCAGCAGCTTAGCAGAGGGTATTGGGGAGCAGTTCTTC.